The present TCR beta chain was sequenced within a study of metastatic and nonmetastatic thyroid tumors. Study at large: Malignant and benign thyroid patients had repertoires compared in peripheral blood and tumor or nodule tissue. Whole-study results and caveats: The study reportedly found significantly higher TCR beta diversity in malignant thyroid tumors than benign nodules, in blood and tumor.

Thyroid surgery had not been preceded by any treatment in any patient. By its share, this clone is medium-sized. Antigen: not known. V lost 4 bases to trimming and J lost 3 bases, with 7 bases between them. The CDR3 loop spans 13 amino acids. CDR1 and CDR2 (germline): GTSNPN, SVGIG (reference sequence). In the source study's methods: Researchers built a distant-metastasis classifier for papillary thyroid cancer that drew on CDR3 differences across clinicopathological groups. TCRdb re-called the PCR reads via MiXCR. TCRdb, rather than the study authors, made the V and J calls. The repertoire holds 9,400 or so clones, with 30% to 40% as singletons.

This sequence was found in a female donor with papillary thyroid cancer or a benign thyroid nodule (not recorded which). Some clones in this sample may be carry-over from other donors' samples. Sequenced input: adjacent normal tissue. The J gene is TRBJ1-6, the V gene TRBV30; D is unresolved. CDR3 nucleotide sequence: TGTGCCTGGACAGAAAACTATAATTCACCCCTCCACTTT. As protein: CAWTENYNSPLHF.